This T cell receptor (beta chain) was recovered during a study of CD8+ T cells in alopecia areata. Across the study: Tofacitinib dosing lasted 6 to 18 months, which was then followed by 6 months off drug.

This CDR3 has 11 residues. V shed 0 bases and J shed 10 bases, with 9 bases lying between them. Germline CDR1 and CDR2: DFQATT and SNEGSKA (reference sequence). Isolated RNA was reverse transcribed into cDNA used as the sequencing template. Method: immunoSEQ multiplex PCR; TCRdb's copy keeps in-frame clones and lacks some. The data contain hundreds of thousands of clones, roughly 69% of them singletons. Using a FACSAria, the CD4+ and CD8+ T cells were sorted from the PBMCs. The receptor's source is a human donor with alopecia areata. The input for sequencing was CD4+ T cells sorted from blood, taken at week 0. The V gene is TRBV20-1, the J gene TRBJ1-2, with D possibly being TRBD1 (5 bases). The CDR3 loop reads CSARDQGLYTF. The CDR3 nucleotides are TGCAGTGCTAGAGATCAGGGCCTCTACACCTTC.